This T cell receptor (beta chain) stems from a study of shared clonotypes between healthy human individuals. General study findings and limits: An expected dependence of interdonor clonotype sharing on sequencing depth was noted.

In the case of this clone: Its cognate antigen is unknown.

Unmatched junction bases numbered 11, after V lost 7 bases and J lost 5 bases. The CDR3 has 15 residues. Germline V gene lookup returns CDR1 MDHEN and CDR2 SYDVKM. Every donor was a Caucasian adult from Nashville, Tennessee. PBMC DNA, left unsorted, was sequenced on ten immunoSEQ deep assay plates. Here immunoSEQ multiplex PCR was the method, and the copy in TCRdb shows in-frame clones only, minus some. Among about 490,000 clones, about 79% were seen once, and the ten largest hold 13%. The receptor was derived from a woman between 35 and 50 years old in good health. Some clones in this sample may be carry-over from other donors' samples. The sequencing sample was made of PBMCs. The chain recombines TRBV28 with TRBJ2-5, with 9 bases lining up with TRBD1. The CDR3 DNA reads TGTGCCAGCATGGGGATACAGGGGGCGCGGGAGACCCAGTACTTC. Amino acids: CASMGIQGARETQYF.